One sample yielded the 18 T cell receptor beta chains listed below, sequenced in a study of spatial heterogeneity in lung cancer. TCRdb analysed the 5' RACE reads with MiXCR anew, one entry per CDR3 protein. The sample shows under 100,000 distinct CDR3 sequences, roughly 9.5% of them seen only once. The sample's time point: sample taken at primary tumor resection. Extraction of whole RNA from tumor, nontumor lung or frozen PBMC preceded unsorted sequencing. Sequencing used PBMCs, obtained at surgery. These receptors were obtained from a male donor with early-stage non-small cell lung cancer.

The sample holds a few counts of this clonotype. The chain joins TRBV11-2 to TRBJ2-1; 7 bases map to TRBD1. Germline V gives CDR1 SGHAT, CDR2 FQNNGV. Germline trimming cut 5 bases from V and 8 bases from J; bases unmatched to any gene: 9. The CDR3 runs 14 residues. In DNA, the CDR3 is TGTGCCAGCAGCCGACAGGGCAGGGTTGATGAGCAGTTCTTC. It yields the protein CASSRQGRVDEQFF.

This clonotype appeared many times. The CDR3 sequence: CASSVDWGGVQRSPLHF. Written as DNA, the CDR3 is TGTGCCAGCAGCGTAGATTGGGGCGGGGTTCAACGTTCACCCCTCCACTTT. The chain couples TRBV9 to TRBJ1-6; a weak D match, TRBD1 (5 bases). V was clipped by 0 bases and J by 9 bases, with 19 bases between them. Germline lookup yields CDR1 SGDLS and CDR2 YYNGEE. This CDR3 comprises 17 residues.

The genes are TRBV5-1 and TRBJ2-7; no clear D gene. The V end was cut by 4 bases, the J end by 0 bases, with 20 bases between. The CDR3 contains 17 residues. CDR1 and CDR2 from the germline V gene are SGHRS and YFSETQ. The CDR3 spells CASSRGLPGRSSYEQYF. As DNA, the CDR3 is TGCGCCAGCAGCCGTGGGCTCCCAGGCAGGAGCTCCTACGAGCAGTACTTC.

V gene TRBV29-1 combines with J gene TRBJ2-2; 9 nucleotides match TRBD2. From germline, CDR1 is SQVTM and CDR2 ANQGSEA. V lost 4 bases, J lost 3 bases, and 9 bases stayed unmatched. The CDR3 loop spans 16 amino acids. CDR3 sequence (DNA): TGCAGCGTTGGGCTAGCGGGGCGAGGGGACACCGGGGAGCTGTTTTTT. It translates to CSVGLAGRGDTGELFF.

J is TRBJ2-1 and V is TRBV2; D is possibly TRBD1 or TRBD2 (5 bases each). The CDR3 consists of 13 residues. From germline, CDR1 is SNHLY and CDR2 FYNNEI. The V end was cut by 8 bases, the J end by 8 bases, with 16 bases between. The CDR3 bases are TGTGCCAGCGAGGATGGGACCAACGATGAGCAGTTCTTC. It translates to CASEDGTNDEQFF.

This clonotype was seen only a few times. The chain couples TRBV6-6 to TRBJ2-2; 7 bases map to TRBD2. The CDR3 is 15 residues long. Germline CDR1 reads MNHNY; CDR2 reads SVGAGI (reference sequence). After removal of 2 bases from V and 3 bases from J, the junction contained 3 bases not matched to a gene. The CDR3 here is CASSYSGMDTGELFF. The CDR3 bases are TGTGCCAGCAGTTACAGCGGGATGGACACCGGGGAGCTGTTTTTT.

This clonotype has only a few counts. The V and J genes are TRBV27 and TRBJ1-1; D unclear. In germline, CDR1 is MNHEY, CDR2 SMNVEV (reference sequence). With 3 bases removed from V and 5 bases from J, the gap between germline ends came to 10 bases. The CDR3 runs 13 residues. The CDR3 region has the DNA TGTGCCAGCAGTTTTCGGGTTGGTACTGAAGCTTTCTTT. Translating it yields CASSFRVGTEAFF.

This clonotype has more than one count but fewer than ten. CDR3 DNA: TGCGCCAGCAGAAGGGACCCTGGCACAGATACGCAGTATTTT. This gives the protein CASRRDPGTDTQYF. The J gene is TRBJ2-3, the V gene TRBV5-1, with D perhaps given as TRBD1 or TRBD2 (5 bases each). The germline V gene encodes CDR1 SGHRS and CDR2 YFSETQ. The CDR3 contains 14 residues. V was shortened by 5 bases and J by 1 base, with 11 bases between the two germline ends.

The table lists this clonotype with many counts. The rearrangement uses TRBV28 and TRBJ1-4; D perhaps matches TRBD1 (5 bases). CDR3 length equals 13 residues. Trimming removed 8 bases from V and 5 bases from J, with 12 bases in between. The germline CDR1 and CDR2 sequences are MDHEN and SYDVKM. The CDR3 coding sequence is TGTGCCAGCTGGGGCAGGTTAAATGAAAAACTGTTTTTT. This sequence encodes CASWGRLNEKLFF.

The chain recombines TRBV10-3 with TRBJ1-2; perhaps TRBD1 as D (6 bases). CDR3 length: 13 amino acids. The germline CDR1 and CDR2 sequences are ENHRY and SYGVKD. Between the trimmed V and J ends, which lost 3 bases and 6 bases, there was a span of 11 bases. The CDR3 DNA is TGTGCCATCAGTGACCGGGACACCGATGGCTACACCTTC. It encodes CAISDRDTDGYTF.

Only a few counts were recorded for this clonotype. CDR3 residues: CASSPSQGGAYNEQFF. The CDR3 DNA is TGTGCCAGCTCACCCTCCCAGGGGGGGGCCTACAATGAGCAGTTCTTC. The chain links TRBV18 to TRBJ2-1; D possibly matches TRBD1 or TRBD2 (7 bases each). Trimming cost V 3 bases and J 2 bases, with 14 bases left between them. Germline V CDR1 and CDR2: KGHSH, LQKENI. This CDR3 spans 16 amino acids.

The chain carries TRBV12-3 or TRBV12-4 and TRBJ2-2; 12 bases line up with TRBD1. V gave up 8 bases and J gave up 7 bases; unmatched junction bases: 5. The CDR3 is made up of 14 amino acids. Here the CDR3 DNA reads TGTGCCAGCGGGACAGGGGGCAAGGGCGGGGAGCTGTTTTTT. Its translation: CASGTGGKGGELFF.

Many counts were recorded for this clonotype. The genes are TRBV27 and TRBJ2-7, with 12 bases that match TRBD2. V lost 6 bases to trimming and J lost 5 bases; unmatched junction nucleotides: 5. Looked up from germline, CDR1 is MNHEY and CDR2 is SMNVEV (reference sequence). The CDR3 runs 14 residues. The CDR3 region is CASSASGRDDEQYF. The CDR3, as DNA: TGTGCCAGCAGCGCTAGCGGGAGGGACGACGAGCAGTACTTC.

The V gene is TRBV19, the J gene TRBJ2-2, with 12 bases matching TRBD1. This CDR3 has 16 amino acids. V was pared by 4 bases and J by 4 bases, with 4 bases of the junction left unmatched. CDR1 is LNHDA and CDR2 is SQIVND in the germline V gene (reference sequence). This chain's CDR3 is CASSRDRGRSTGELFF. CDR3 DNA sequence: TGTGCCAGTAGTAGGGACAGGGGGCGATCCACCGGGGAGCTGTTTTTT.

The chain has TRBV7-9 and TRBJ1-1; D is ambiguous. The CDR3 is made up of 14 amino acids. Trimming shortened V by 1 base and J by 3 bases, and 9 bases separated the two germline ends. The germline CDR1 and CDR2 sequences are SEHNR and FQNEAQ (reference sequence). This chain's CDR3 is CASSLDSYYTEAFF. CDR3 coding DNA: TGTGCCAGCAGCTTAGACAGCTACTACACTGAAGCTTTCTTT.

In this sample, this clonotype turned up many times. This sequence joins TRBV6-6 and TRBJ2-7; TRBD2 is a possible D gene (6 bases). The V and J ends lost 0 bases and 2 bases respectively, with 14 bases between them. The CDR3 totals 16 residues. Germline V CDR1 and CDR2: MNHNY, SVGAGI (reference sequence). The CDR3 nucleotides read TGTGCCAGCAGTTACTCCCCCGGGACGGGAGCCTACGAGCAGTACTTC. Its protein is CASSYSPGTGAYEQYF.

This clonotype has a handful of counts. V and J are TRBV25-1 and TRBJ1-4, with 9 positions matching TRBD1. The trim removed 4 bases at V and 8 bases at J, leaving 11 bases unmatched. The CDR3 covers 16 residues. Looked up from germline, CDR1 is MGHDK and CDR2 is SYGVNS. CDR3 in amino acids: CASSVTWGQGGEKLFF. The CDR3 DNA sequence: TGTGCCAGCAGTGTCACTTGGGGACAGGGTGGAGAAAAACTGTTTTTT.

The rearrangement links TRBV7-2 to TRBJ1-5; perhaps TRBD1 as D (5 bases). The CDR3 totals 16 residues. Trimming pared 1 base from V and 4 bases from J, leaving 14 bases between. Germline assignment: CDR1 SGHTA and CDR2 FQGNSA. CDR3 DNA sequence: TGTGCCAGCAGCTTAGAGGGATTGTGGGGGAATCAGCCCCAGCATTTT. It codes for CASSLEGLWGNQPQHF.